A selection of T cell receptor beta chains follows, all from one sample in a study of T cell responses to AZD1222 COVID-19 vaccine. TCRdb's table, derived via immunoSEQ multiplex PCR, lists solely in-frame clones and lacks some. The data contain around 92,000 clones, more than 75% of them singletons. The sample here was peripheral blood, taken on day 0 of AZD1222 vaccination. These receptors originate from an adult in good health. CDR3s include the opening cysteine and the closing phenylalanine or tryptophan. A D gene is named only where the DNA matches it firmly. Clone size is stated in some rows and not others, as once, few, many or a class when expanded.

J	D	V	length	size	DNA	CDR3
TRBJ1-5	.	TRBV5-5	14	.	TGTGCCAGCAGCTCCGGGGGCTCGACAGGGCCCCAGCATTTT	CASSSGGSTGPQHF
TRBJ2-5	.	TRBV12-5	13	.	TGTGCTAGTGGGGTGTGGGGCGCGGAGACCCAGTACTTC	CASGVWGAETQYF
TRBJ1-5	.	TRBV24-1	13	.	TGTGCCACCAGTGCTACGAGCAATCAGCCCCAGCATTTT	CATSATSNQPQHF
TRBJ1-2	.	TRBV12-3/TRBV12-4	13	.	TGTGCCAGCAGTTTGCAGGCTAACTATGGCTACACCTTC	CASSLQANYGYTF
TRBJ1-1	TRBD1	TRBV12-3/TRBV12-4	13	.	TGTGCCAGCAGGGCCACAGGGGCCACTGAAGCTTTCTTT	CASRATGATEAFF
TRBJ2-2	TRBD1	TRBV19	13	.	TGTGCCAGTAACTCACAGGGGACCGGGGAGCTGTTTTTT	CASNSQGTGELFF
TRBJ1-5	TRBD1	TRBV7-2	15	.	TGTGCCAGCAGCTTAGGGGGGACAGGGGGTCAGCCCCAGCATTTT	CASSLGGTGGQPQHF
TRBJ2-2	TRBD1	TRBV7-2	14	.	TGTGCCAGTAGGGACAGGGGGCATACCGGGGAGCTGTTTTTT	CASRDRGHTGELFF
TRBJ2-7	TRBD1	TRBV7-9	15	few	TGTGCCAGCAGCTTTTCTGAGACAGGGGCAAACGAGCAGTACTTC	CASSFSETGANEQYF
TRBJ1-5	.	TRBV15	13	once	TGTGCCACCAGCAGAGATCGACATCAGCCCCAGCATTTT	CATSRDRHQPQHF
TRBJ1-5	.	TRBV10-3	15	.	TGTGCCATCAGTGAGTCGTACGGGGGAGGTCAGCCCCAGCATTTT	CAISESYGGGQPQHF
TRBJ2-7	TRBD1	TRBV27	13	.	TGTGCCAGCAGGAGAACAGGGGAGCACGAGCAGTACTTC	CASRRTGEHEQYF
TRBJ1-5	.	TRBV5-1	13	.	TGCGCCAGCAGCTTGGGACCAGAACAGCCCCAGCATTTT	CASSLGPEQPQHF
TRBJ1-1	.	TRBV7-9	11	once	TGTGCCAGCAGCTTAGTGGGTGAAGCTTTCTTT	CASSLVGEAFF